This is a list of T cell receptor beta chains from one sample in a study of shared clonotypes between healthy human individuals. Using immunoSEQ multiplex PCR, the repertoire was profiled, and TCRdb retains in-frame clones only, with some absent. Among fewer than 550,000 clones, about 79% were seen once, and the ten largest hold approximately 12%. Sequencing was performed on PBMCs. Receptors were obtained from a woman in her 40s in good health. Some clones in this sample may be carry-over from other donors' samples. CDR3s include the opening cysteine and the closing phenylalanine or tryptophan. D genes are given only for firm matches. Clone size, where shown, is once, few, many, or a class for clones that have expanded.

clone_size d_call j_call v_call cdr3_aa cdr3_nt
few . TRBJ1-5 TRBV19 CASSKQGINQPQHF TGTGCCAGTAGTAAGCAGGGTATCAATCAGCCCCAGCATTTT
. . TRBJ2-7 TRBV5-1 CASSLMQGGYEQYF TGCGCCAGCAGCTTGATGCAGGGGGGTTACGAGCAGTACTTC
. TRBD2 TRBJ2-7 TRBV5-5 CASSPEAAGVAYEQYF TGTGCCAGCAGCCCTGAAGCAGCGGGGGTAGCCTACGAGCAGTACTTC
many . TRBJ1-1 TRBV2 CASGKWQGNTEAFF TGTGCCAGCGGTAAGTGGCAGGGGAACACTGAAGCTTTCTTT
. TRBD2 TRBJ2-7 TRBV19 CASSPAGAPYEQYF TGTGCCAGTAGTCCAGCGGGAGCCCCCTACGAGCAGTACTTC
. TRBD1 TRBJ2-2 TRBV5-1 CASSIQGDLNTGELFF TGCGCCAGCAGCATACAGGGGGACCTGAACACCGGGGAGCTGTTTTTT
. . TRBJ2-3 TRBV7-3 CASSLGLALTDTQYF TGTGCCAGCAGCTTAGGTTTAGCACTCACAGATACGCAGTATTTT
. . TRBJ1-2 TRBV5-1 CASSLEGYGYTF TGCGCCAGCAGCTTGGAGGGCTATGGCTACACCTTC
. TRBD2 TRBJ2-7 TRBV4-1 CASSQELLAAYEQYF TGCGCCAGCAGCCAAGAGCTCCTAGCGGCCTACGAGCAGTACTTC
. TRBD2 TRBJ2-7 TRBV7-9 CASSSGGTSGKYYEQYF TGTGCCAGCAGCTCAGGGGGGACTAGCGGGAAGTACTACGAGCAGTACTTC
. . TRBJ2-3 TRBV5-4 CASSHSRTDTQYF TGTGCCAGCAGCCATTCGCGAACAGATACGCAGTATTTT
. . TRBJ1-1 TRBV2 CASSGRQNTEAFF TGTGCCAGCAGTGGACGGCAGAACACTGAAGCTTTCTTT
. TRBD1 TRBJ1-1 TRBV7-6 CASSSLNRGDTEAFF TGTGCCAGCAGCTCTTTGAACAGGGGGGACACTGAAGCTTTCTTT
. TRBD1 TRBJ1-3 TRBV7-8 CASSLFRGGGNTIYF TGTGCCAGCAGCTTATTCAGGGGGGGCGGAAACACCATATATTTT
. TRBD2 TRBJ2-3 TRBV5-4 CASSWGTSGLTDTQYF TGTGCCAGCAGCTGGGGGACTAGCGGACTCACAGATACGCAGTATTTT
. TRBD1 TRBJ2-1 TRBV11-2 CASSGPHRGRFYEQFF TGTGCCAGCAGCGGCCCTCACAGGGGGAGATTTTATGAGCAGTTCTTC
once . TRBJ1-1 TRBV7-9 CASSGDPSFTEAFF TGTGCCAGCAGCGGCGACCCGTCGTTTACTGAAGCTTTCTTT
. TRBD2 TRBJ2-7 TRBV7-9 CASSLVGTSAYEQYF TGTGCCAGCAGCTTAGTGGGGACTAGCGCCTACGAGCAGTACTTC
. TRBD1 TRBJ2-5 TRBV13 CASSSGQGARQETQYF TGTGCCAGCAGCTCTGGACAGGGGGCAAGGCAAGAGACCCAGTACTTC
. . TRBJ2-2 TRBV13 CASSLGGRNTGELFF TGTGCCAGCAGCTTAGGGGGGAGGAACACCGGGGAGCTGTTTTTT
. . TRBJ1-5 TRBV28 CASSLAPQGQPQHF TGTGCCAGCAGTTTAGCGCCCCAGGGTCAGCCCCAGCATTTT
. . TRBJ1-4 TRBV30 CAWNTRANEKLFF TGTGCCTGGAATACGAGGGCTAATGAAAAACTGTTTTTT
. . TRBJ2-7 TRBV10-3 CAINLGRDAYEQYF TGTGCCATCAACCTCGGACGAGACGCCTACGAGCAGTACTTC
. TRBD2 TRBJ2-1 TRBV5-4 CASSLGLAGGSYNEQFF TGTGCCAGCAGCCTGGGTTTAGCGGGAGGATCCTACAATGAGCAGTTCTTC
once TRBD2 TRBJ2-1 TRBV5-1 CASSWSGTWDEQFF TGCGCCAGCAGCTGGAGCGGGACCTGGGATGAGCAGTTCTTC
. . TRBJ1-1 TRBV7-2 CASSPVGAGNTEAFF TGTGCCAGCAGCCCCGTTGGGGCAGGGAACACTGAAGCTTTCTTT
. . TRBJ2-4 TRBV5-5 CASSLWAGPKNIQYF TGTGCCAGCAGCCTGTGGGCGGGACCCAAAAACATTCAGTACTTC
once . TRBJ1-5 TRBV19 CASSLGSYRSSNQPQHF TGTGCCAGTAGTCTAGGAAGTTATAGGTCAAGCAATCAGCCCCAGCATTTT
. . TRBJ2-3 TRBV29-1 CSVAPYTDTQYF TGCAGCGTGGCCCCGTACACAGATACGCAGTATTTT